A selection of T cell receptor beta chains follows, all from one sample in a study of CD8 T cells in Susac syndrome. TCRdb re-called the immunoSEQ multiplex PCR reads through MiXCR, storing one row per CDR3 protein. The sample lists some 80,000 distinct CDR3 sequences, roughly 94% seen once, with approximately 0.26% in the top ten. Sample: CD8+ T cells from PBMCs. Receptors were obtained from a human donor in good health. CDR3s include the opening cysteine and the closing phenylalanine or tryptophan. The D gene is left open where the match is weak. Clone sizes are given selectively: once, few, many, or a class where the clone is expanded.

>TRBV15|TRBJ2-7|-|-
CATSRERTSGSYEQYF
TGTGCCACCAGCAGAGAGAGGACCTCCGGAAGTTACGAGCAGTACTTC
>TRBV7-9|TRBJ1-5|-|-
CASSYGGGQPQHF
TGTGCCAGCAGCTACGGGGGTGGCCAGCCCCAGCATTTT
>TRBV7-3|TRBJ2-1|-|-
CASSSSGRFSYNEQFF
TGTGCCAGCAGCTCCTCGGGCAGGTTCTCCTACAATGAGCAGTTCTTC
>TRBV13|TRBJ2-3|-|-
CANSPPSTDTQYF
TGTGCCAACAGCCCTCCTTCCACAGATACGCAGTATTTT
>TRBV7-2|TRBJ1-2|few|TRBD1
CASSPPGDSYGYTF
TGTGCCAGCAGCCCTCCTGGGGACAGCTATGGCTACACCTTC
>TRBV7-2|TRBJ1-2|-|-
CASSEGLNHGYTF
TGTGCCAGCAGCGAAGGCCTAAACCATGGCTACACCTTC
>TRBV4-1|TRBJ2-5|-|-
CASSQVEGFQETQYF
TGCGCCAGCAGCCAAGTAGAGGGATTCCAAGAGACCCAGTACTTC
>TRBV6-5|TRBJ1-1|once|-
CASREGYTEAFF
TGTGCCAGCAGGGAGGGGTACACTGAAGCTTTCTTT
>TRBV9|TRBJ2-1|-|-
CASSVELPGNEQFF
TGTGCCAGCAGCGTAGAACTCCCTGGCAATGAGCAGTTCTTC
>TRBV5-4|TRBJ1-1|-|-
CASSLATEAFF
TGTGCCAGCAGCTTGGCCACTGAAGCTTTCTTT
>TRBV4-3|TRBJ2-1|-|TRBD2
CASSQELAGGLNEQFF
TGCGCCAGCAGCCAGGAACTAGCGGGGGGTCTCAATGAGCAGTTCTTC
>TRBV9|TRBJ2-7|-|-
CASSVNSGEQYF
TGTGCCAGCAGCGTAAATTCAGGCGAGCAGTACTTC
>TRBV15|TRBJ2-1|-|-
CATSGHLAVGDYNEQFF
TGTGCCACCAGCGGACACCTCGCGGTCGGGGACTACAATGAGCAGTTCTTC
>TRBV28|TRBJ2-2|few|-
CASSFFPQNPTGELFF
TGTGCCAGCAGTTTCTTTCCCCAAAACCCAACCGGGGAGCTGTTTTTT
>TRBV21-1|TRBJ2-7|once|-
CATGKGEQYF
TGTGCCACGGGGAAGGGCGAGCAGTACTTC
>TRBV19|TRBJ2-7|-|TRBD1
CASSGGTGSNEQYF
TGTGCCAGTAGTGGGGGGACAGGGAGTAACGAGCAGTACTTC
>TRBV20-1|TRBJ1-1|-|-
CSASGTLNTEAFF
TGCAGTGCTTCCGGGACATTGAACACTGAAGCTTTCTTT
>TRBV12-3/TRBV12-4|TRBJ2-5|-|TRBD2
CASSFWNGRTQETQYF
TGTGCCAGCAGTTTCTGGAACGGGAGGACCCAAGAGACCCAGTACTTC
>TRBV27|TRBJ2-1|-|-
CASSLSADNEQFF
TGTGCCAGCAGTTTATCGGCCGACAATGAGCAGTTCTTC
>TRBV20-1|TRBJ2-7|once|TRBD2
CSAPGRLAGAYEQYF
TGCAGTGCGCCCGGAAGACTAGCGGGGGCCTACGAGCAGTACTTC
>TRBV7-9|TRBJ2-5|-|-
CASSPSDFGLETQYF
TGTGCCAGCAGCCCGTCCGACTTCGGGCTAGAGACCCAGTACTTC
>TRBV27|TRBJ2-5|-|TRBD2
CASSPWTSGRAETQYF
TGTGCCAGCAGTCCTTGGACTAGCGGGAGGGCAGAGACCCAGTACTTC
>TRBV20-1|TRBJ2-3|-|-
CSAAHLGPSDTQYF
TGCAGTGCTGCACACCTCGGACCTTCAGATACGCAGTATTTT
>TRBV20-1|TRBJ2-1|-|TRBD2
CSARGGGTSHYNEQFF
TGCAGTGCTAGAGGCGGGGGGACTAGCCACTACAATGAGCAGTTCTTC
>TRBV11-2|TRBJ1-2|-|-
CASSLAAPYGYTF
TGTGCCAGCAGCTTAGCGGCACCCTATGGCTACACCTTC
>TRBV12-3/TRBV12-4|TRBJ1-5|-|-
CASSLGGHYSNQPQHF
TGTGCCAGCAGTTTAGGGGGCCACTATAGCAATCAGCCCCAGCATTTT
>TRBV14|TRBJ1-2|-|TRBD1
CASSLVGTGVYGYTF
TGTGCCAGCAGCCTAGTCGGGACAGGGGTATATGGCTACACCTTC
>TRBV7-9|TRBJ2-1|-|-
CASSSRDPSSYNEQFF
TGTGCCAGCAGCTCTAGGGACCCGAGCTCCTACAATGAGCAGTTCTTC
>TRBV20-1|TRBJ2-7|-|TRBD1
CSARGDRLSYEQYF
TGCAGTGCTAGGGGGGACAGGCTATCCTACGAGCAGTACTTC
>TRBV24-1|TRBJ2-3|-|-
CATSDFSDTQYF
TGTGCCACCAGTGATTTTTCAGATACGCAGTATTTT
>TRBV5-6|TRBJ1-5|-|TRBD1
CASSSTGEDQPQHF
TGTGCCAGCAGCTCGACAGGGGAGGATCAGCCCCAGCATTTT
>TRBV27|TRBJ1-1|once|TRBD1
CASSDGTVEAFF
TGTGCCAGCAGCGATGGGACAGTTGAAGCTTTCTTT
>TRBV6-2/TRBV6-3|TRBJ2-1|-|TRBD2
CASILGVAGVVEQFF
TGTGCCAGCATCCTCGGGGTAGCGGGGGTGGTTGAGCAGTTCTTC
>TRBV12-3/TRBV12-4|TRBJ1-1|-|-
CASSQTQEAFF
TGTGCCAGCAGTCAAACACAGGAAGCTTTCTTT
>TRBV20-1|TRBJ2-5|-|TRBD2
CSARAWTSDETQYF
TGCAGTGCTAGGGCTTGGACTAGCGACGAGACCCAGTACTTC
>TRBV9|TRBJ2-1|once|TRBD2
CASSGTSGEGNEQFF
TGTGCCAGCAGCGGTACTAGCGGGGAAGGCAATGAGCAGTTCTTC
>TRBV20-1|TRBJ2-2|-|-
CSAPDSFSTGELFF
TGCAGTGCTCCCGACAGTTTTAGCACCGGGGAGCTGTTTTTT
>TRBV27|TRBJ1-1|-|TRBD1
CASSLPGQGITEAFF
TGTGCCAGCAGTTTGCCGGGACAGGGGATTACTGAAGCTTTCTTT
>TRBV6-5|TRBJ2-7|-|-
CASSFSVSSSYEQYF
TGTGCCAGCAGCTTCTCTGTTTCGAGCTCCTACGAGCAGTACTTC
>TRBV27|TRBJ1-2|once|-
CASSLTANYGYTF
TGTGCCAGCAGTTTGACGGCTAACTATGGCTACACCTTC
>TRBV9|TRBJ1-4|-|-
CASSMTTMGGIPEKLFF
TGTGCCAGCAGTATGACCACCATGGGAGGGATTCCCGAAAAACTGTTTTTT